This TCR beta chain was profiled in a study of control samples from healthy donors and cancer patients. Sequenced by immunoSEQ multiplex PCR; TCRdb stores in-frame clones only, minus some. Of about 130,000 clones in the sample, around nine tenths were seen once. In germline, CDR1 is SGHRS, CDR2 YFSETQ. This CDR3 is 15 amino acids long. V shed 0 bases, J shed 8 bases, and the junction held 8 bases outside the gene matches. This TCR was sampled from a man between 18 and 35 years old in good health. The sequenced sample consisted of blood. The V gene is TRBV5-1, the J gene TRBJ2-3, with 8 bases that match TRBD1. Written as DNA, the CDR3 is TGCGCCAGCAGCTTGGCCGGGACAGGAAGGTCTACGCAGTATTTT. Protein sequence: CASSLAGTGRSTQYF.